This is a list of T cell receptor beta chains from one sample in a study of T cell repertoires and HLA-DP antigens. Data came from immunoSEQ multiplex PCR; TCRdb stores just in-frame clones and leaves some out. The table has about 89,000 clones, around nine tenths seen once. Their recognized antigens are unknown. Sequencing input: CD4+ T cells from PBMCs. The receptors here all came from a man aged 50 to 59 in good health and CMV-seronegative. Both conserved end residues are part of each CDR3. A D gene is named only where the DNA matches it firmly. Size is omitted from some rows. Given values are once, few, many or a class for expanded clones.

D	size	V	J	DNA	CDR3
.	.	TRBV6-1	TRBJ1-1	TGTGCCAGCAGTTGGGGGCCGAACACTGAAGCTTTCTTT	CASSWGPNTEAFF
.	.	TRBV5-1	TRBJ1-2	TGCGCCAGCAGCCCTACCTTTGGGAACTATGGCTACACCTTC	CASSPTFGNYGYTF
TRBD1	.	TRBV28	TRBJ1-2	TGTGCCAGCAACTCGCAGGGACAGGGCTACACCTTC	CASNSQGQGYTF
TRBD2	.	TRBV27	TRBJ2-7	TGTGCCAGCAGATTTAGCGGGAAGGGCGAGCAGTACTTC	CASRFSGKGEQYF
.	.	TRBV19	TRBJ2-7	TGTGCCAGTAGTGTGGGACGGGACGGCTCCTACGAGCAGTACTTC	CASSVGRDGSYEQYF
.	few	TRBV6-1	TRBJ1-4	TGTGCCAGCAGTGAAAAGGGACGGGAAAAACTGTTTTTT	CASSEKGREKLFF
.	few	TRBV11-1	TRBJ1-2	TGTGCCAGCAGCCGGACAGATAACTATGGCTACACCTTC	CASSRTDNYGYTF
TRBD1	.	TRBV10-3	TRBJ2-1	TGTGCCATCAATGGACAGGGAAACAATGAGCAGTTCTTC	CAINGQGNNEQFF
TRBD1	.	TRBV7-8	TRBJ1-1	TGTGCCAGCAGCTTAGTCCAGGGGGCTGAAGCTTTCTTT	CASSLVQGAEAFF
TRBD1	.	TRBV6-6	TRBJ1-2	TGTGCCAGCAGGAGCGGGACAGGGGACGGCTACACCTTC	CASRSGTGDGYTF
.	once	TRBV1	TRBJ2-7	TGCACCAGCAGCCAAACAGGAAACTACGAGCAGTACTTC	CTSSQTGNYEQYF
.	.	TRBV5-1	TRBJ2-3	TGCGCCAGCAGCTTGATGGGCAGCACAGATACGCAGTATTTT	CASSLMGSTDTQYF
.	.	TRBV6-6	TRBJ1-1	TGTGCCAGCAGTTCCACGCGGACAGCAGAAGCTTTCTTT	CASSSTRTAEAFF
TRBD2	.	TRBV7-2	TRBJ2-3	TGTGCCAGCAGCTTAGTGGTGTTCTTGCGGGAGGTCGCAGATACGCAGTATTTT	CASSLVVFLREVADTQYF